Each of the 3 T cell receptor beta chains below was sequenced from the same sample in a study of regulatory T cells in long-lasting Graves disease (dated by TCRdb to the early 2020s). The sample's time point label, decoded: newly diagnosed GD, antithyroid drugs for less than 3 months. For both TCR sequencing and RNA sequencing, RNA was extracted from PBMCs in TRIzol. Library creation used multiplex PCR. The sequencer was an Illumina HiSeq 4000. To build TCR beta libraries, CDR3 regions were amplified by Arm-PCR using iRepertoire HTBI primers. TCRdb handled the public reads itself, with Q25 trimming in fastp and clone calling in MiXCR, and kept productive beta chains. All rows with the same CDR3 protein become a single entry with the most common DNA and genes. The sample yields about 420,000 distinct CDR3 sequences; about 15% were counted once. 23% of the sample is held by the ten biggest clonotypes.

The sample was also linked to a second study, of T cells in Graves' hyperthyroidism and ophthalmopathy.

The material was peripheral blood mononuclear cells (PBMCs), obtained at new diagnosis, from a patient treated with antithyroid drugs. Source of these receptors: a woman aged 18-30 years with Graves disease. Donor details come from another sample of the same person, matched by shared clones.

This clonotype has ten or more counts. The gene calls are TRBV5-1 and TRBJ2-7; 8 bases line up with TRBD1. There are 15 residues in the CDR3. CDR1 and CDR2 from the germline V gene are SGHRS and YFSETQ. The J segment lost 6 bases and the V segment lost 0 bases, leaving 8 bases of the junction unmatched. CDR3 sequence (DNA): TGCGCCAGCAGCTTGGAAGGACAGGGTTTCAGCGAGCAGTACTTC. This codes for CASSLEGQGFSEQYF.

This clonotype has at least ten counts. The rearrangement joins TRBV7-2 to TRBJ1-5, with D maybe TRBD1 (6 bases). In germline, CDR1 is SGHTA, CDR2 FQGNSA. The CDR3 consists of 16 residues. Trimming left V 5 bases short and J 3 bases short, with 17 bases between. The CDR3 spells CASSLNPRGFNQPQHF. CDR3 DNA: TGTGCCAGCAGCCTAAACCCGAGGGGGTTCAATCAGCCCCAGCATTTT. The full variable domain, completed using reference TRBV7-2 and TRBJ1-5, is GAGVSQSPSNKVTEKGKDVELRCDPISGHTALYWYRQSLGQGLEFLIYFQGNSAPDKSGLPSDRFSAERTGGSVSTLTIQRTQQEDSAVYLCASSLNPRGFNQPQHFGDGTRLSIL.

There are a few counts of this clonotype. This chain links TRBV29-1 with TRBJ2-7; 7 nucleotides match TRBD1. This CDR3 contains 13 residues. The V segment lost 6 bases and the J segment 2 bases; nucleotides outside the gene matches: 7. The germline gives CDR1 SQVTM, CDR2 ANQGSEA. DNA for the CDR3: TGCAGCGTCCTGACAGGGCGGGCCTACGAGCAGTACTTC. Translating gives CSVLTGRAYEQYF.